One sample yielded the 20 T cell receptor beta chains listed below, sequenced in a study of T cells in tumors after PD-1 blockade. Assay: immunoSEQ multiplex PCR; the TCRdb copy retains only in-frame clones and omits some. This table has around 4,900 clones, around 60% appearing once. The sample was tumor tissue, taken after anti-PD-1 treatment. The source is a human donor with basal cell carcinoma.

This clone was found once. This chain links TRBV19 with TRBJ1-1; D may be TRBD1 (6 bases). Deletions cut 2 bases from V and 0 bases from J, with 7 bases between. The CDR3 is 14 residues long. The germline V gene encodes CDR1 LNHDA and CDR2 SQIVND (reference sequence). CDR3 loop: CASSIQGMNTEAFF. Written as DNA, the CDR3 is TGTGCCAGTAGTATACAGGGGATGAACACTGAAGCTTTCTTT.

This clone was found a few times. The CDR3 bases are TGTGCCAGCAGTGTAGACGGTGATTGGTCCGACGCGACCTACGAGCAGTACTTC. This encodes CASSVDGDWSDATYEQYF. The genes are TRBV2 and TRBJ2-7; D is uncertain. CDR1 and CDR2 (germline): SNHLY, FYNNEI. Trimming left V 4 bases short and J 2 bases short, with 24 bases between. This CDR3 comprises 18 residues.

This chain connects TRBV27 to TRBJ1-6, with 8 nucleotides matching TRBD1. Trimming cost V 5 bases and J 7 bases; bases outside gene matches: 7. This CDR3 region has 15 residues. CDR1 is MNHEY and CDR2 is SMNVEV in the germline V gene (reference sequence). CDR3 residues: CASSGRQGSNSPLHF. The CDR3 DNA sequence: TGTGCCAGCAGTGGAAGACAGGGGTCGAATTCACCCCTCCACTTT.

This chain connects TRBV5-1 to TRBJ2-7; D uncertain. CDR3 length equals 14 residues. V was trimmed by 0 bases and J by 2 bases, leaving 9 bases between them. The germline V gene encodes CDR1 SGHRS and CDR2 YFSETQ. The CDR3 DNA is TGCGCCAGCAGCTTGGCAATGGCCCCCTACGAGCAGTACTTC. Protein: CASSLAMAPYEQYF.

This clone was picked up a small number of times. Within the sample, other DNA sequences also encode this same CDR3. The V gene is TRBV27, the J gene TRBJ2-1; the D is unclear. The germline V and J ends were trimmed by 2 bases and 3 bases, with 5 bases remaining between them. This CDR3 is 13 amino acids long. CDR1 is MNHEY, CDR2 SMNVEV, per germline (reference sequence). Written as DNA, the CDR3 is TGTGCCAGCAGTTTAGGTTACTACAATGAGCAGTTCTTC. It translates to CASSLGYYNEQFF.

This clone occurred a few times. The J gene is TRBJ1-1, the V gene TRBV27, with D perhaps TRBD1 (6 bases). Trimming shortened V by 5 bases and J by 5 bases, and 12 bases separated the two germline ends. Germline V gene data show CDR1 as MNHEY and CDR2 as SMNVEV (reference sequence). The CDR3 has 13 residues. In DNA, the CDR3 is TGTGCCAGCAGTCAACAGGGAAGGACTGAAGCTTTCTTT. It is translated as CASSQQGRTEAFF.

This CDR3 is CASSDDRSAQPQHF. CDR3 sequence (DNA): TGTGCCAGCAGCGACGACAGGTCGGCTCAGCCCCAGCATTTT. The V call is TRBV6-2 or TRBV6-3, the J call TRBJ1-5, with D possibly matching TRBD1 (6 bases). The CDR3 sequence is 14 residues long. V lost 6 bases and J 6 bases, leaving 15 bases between the germline ends. Per germline, CDR1 MNHEY and CDR2 SVGEGT.

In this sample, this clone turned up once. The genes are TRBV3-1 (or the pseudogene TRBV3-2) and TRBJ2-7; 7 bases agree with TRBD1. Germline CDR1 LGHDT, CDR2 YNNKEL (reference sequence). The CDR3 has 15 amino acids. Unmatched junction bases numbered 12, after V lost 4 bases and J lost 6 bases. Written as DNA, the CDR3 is TGTGCCAGCAGCCCATGGACAGGCCGGATGCGCGAGCAGTACTTC. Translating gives CASSPWTGRMREQYF.

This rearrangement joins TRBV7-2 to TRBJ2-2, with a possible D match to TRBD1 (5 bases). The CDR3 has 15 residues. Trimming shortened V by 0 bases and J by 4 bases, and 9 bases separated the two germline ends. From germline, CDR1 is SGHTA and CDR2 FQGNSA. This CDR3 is CASSLATTATGELFF. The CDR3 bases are TGTGCCAGCAGCTTAGCGACGACAGCCACCGGGGAGCTGTTTTTT.

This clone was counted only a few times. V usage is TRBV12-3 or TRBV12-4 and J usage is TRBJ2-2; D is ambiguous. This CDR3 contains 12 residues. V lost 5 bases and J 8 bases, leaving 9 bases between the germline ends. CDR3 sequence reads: CASSLREGELFF. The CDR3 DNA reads TGTGCCAGCAGTCTTAGAGAGGGGGAGCTGTTTTTT.

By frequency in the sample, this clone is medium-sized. The CDR3 DNA reads TGTGCTGTATGGTCAGGGGGCGCGGACACCTTC. Translated, it gives CAVWSGGADTF. V and J are TRBV7-9 and TRBJ1-2; TRBD1 matches at 8 bases. The CDR3 is 11 amino acids. Germline CDR1 and CDR2: SEHNR and FQNEAQ (reference sequence).

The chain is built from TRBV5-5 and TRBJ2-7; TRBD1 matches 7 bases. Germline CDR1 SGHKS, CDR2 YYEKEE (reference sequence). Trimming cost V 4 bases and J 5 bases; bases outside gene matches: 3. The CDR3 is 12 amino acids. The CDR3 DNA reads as TGTGCCAGCAGCCGTACAGGGGACGAGCAGTACTTC. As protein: CASSRTGDEQYF.

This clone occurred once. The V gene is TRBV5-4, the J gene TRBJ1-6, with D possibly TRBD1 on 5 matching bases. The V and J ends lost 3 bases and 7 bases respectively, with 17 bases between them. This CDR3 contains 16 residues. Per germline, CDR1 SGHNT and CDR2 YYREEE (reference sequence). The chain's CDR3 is CASSSKVGTTNSPLHF. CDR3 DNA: TGTGCCAGCAGCTCGAAAGTCGGGACCACAAATTCACCCCTCCACTTT. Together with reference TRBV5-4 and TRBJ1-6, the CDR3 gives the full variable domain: ETGVTQSPTHLIKTRGQQVTLRCSSQSGHNTVSWYQQALGQGPQFIFQYYREEENGRGNFPPRFSGLQFPNYSSELNVNALELDDSALYLCASSSKVGTTNSPLHFGNGTRLTVT.

CDR3 DNA sequence: TGTGCCAGCAGCCAAATCAGGGGTATTGGAAACACCATATATTTT. Protein: CASSQIRGIGNTIYF. The chain has TRBV14 and TRBJ1-3; TRBD1 is a possible D gene (6 bases). The CDR3 runs 15 residues. In germline, CDR1 is SGHDN, CDR2 FVKESK. V was pared by 2 bases and J by 3 bases, with 11 bases between.

The CDR3, as DNA: TGTGCCAGCAGCGTAAGCGGGGGTTTAGATACGCAGTATTTT. Protein: CASSVSGGLDTQYF. The gene calls are TRBV9 and TRBJ2-3; 8 bases fit TRBD2. CDR3 length equals 14 residues. The junction had 3 bases not matched to a gene; V was cut back by 1 base and J by 5 bases. Germline loops: CDR1 SGDLS, CDR2 YYNGEE.

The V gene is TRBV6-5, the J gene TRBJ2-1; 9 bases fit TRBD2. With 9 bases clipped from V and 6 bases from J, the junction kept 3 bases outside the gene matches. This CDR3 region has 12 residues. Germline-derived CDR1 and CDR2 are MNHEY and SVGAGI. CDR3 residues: CASATSGNEQFF. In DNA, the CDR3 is TGTGCCAGTGCGACTAGCGGCAATGAGCAGTTCTTC.

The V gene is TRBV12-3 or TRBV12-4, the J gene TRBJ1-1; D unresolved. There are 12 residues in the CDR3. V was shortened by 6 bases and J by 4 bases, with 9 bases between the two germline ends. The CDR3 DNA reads TGTGCCAGCAGAGAGCGGGGCACTGAAGCTTTCTTT. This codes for CASRERGTEAFF.

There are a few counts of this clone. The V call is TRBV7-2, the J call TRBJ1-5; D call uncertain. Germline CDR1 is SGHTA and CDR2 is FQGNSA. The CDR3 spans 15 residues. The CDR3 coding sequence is TGTGTAGTCTGGGATAAACAGTTTAGCAATCAGCCCCAGCATTTT. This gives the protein CVVWDKQFSNQPQHF.

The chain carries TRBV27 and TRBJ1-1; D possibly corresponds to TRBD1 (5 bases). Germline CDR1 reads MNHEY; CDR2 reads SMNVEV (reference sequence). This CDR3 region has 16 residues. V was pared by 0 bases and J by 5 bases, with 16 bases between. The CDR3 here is CASSLSKGHDLTEAFF. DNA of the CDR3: TGTGCCAGCAGTTTATCGAAGGGGCACGATTTGACTGAAGCTTTCTTT.

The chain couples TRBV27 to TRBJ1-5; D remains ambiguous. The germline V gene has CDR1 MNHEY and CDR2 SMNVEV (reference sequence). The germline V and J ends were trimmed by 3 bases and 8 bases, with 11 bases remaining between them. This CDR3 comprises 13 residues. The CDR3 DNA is TGTGCCAGCAGTTTTGGGCCGGTGGAGCCCCAGCATTTT. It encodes CASSFGPVEPQHF.